Sequencing of this TCR beta chain was carried out in a study of blood T cell repertoires in COVID-19. The repertoire was sequenced with immunoSEQ multiplex PCR; TCRdb's copy has only in-frame clones and lacks some. The profile shows fewer than 250,000 clones, over 75% of them singletons. Sample: PBMCs or T cells enriched from blood (not recorded which). The sequence was collected from a middle-aged woman with acute COVID-19.

DNA of the CDR3: TGTGCCAGCAGTCTCAGGCCAGGGGGAAACCAGCCCCAGCATTTT. Residues: CASSLRPGGNQPQHF. V and J are TRBV27 and TRBJ1-5; 7 nucleotides agree with TRBD1. The CDR3 extends over 15 amino acids. Germline CDR1 and CDR2: MNHEY and SMNVEV (reference sequence). J lost 7 bases, V lost 5 bases, and 11 bases had no gene match.